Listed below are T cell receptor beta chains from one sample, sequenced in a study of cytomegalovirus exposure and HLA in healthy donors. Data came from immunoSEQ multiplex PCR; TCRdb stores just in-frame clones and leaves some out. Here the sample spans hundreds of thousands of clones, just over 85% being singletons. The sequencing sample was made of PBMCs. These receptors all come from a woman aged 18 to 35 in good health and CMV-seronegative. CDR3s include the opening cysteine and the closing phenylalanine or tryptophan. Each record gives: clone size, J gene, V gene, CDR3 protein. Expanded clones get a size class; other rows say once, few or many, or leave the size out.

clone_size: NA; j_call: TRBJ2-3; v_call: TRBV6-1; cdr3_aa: CATQREAGTDTQYF
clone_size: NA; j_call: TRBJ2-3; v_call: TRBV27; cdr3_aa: CASSQFTHVSTDTQYF
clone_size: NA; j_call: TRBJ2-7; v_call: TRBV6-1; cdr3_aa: CASSAPVGGASYEQYF
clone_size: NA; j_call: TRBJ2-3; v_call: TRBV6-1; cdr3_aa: CASSETSANTDTQYF
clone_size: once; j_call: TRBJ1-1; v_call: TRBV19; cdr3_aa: CASRDRGLANTEAFF
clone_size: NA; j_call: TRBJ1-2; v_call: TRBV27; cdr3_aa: CASRRRDSNYGYTF
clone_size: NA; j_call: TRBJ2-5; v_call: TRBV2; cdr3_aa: CASLRGFQETQYF
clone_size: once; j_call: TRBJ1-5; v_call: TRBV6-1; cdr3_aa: CASRVDRVNQPQHF
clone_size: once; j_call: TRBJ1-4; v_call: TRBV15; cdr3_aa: CATSRGTGGKGKKLFF
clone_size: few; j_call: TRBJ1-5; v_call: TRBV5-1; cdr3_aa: CANKNRGPYQPQHF
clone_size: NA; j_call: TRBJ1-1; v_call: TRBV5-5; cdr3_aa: CASSLQYSTEAFF
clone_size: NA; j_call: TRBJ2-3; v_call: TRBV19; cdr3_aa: CASSIDPGLANTQYF
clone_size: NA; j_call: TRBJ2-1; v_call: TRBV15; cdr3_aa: CATSRLDEGTRNEQFF
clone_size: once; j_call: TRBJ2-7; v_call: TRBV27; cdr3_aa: CASSITTGGNEQYF
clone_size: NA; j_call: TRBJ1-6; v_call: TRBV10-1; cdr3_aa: CANPDLGREENSPLHF
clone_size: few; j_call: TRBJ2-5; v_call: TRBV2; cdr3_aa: CASSHRTQYF
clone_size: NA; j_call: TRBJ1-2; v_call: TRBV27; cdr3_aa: CASSQGTPDMSYGYTF
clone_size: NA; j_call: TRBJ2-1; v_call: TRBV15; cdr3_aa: CATSRARLISSYNEQFF
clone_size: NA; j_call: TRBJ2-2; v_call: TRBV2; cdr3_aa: CAIPGIAANTGELFF
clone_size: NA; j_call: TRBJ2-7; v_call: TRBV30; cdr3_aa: CAVLEEGTYEQYF
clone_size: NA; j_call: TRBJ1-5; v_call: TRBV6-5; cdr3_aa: CASKGSAGPNQPQHF
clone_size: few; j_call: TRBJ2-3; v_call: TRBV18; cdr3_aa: CASSPGQVRTDTQYF
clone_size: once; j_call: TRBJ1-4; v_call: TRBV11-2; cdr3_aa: CASSSYRGPHEKLFF
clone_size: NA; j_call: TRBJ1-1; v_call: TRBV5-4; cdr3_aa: CASSLKDREAFF
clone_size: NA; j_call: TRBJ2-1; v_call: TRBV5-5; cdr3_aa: CASSLAFNEQFF
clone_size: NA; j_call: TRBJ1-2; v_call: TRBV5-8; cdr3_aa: CASRNRGASYGYTF
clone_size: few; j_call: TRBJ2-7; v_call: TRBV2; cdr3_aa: CASSEFSSGRHEQYF
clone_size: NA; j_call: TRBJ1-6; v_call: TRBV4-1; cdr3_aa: CASSFSPWQGNNSPLHF
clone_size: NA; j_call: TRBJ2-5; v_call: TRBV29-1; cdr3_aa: CSVEVPGQGRTRSQETQYF
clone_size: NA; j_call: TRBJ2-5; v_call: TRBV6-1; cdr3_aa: CASLRVGAKETQYF
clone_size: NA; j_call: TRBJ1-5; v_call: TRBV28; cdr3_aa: CASSFIQQLSNQPQHF
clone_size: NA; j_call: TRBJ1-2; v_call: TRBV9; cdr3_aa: CASSVAPSTNYGYTF
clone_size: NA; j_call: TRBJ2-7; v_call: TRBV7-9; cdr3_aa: CASSILVYEQYF